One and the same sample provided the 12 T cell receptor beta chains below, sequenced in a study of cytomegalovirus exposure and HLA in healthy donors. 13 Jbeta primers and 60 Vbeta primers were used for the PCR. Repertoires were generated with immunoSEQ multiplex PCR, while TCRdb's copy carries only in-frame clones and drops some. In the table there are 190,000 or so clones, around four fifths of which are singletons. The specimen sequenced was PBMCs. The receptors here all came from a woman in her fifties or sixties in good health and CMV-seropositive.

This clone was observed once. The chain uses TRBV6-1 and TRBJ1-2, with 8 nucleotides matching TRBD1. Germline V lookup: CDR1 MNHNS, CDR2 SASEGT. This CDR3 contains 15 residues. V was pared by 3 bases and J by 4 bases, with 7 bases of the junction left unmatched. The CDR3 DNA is TGTGCCAGCAGTGAGGGGTTACAGGGGGTCTATGGCTACACCTTC. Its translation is CASSEGLQGVYGYTF.

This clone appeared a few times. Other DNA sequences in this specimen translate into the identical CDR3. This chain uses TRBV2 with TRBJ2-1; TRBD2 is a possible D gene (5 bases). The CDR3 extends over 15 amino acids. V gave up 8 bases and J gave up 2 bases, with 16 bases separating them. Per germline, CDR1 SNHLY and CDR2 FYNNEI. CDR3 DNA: TGTGCCAGCGGCGAAAGCGGAGATCCCTACAATGAGCAGTTCTTC. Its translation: CASGESGDPYNEQFF. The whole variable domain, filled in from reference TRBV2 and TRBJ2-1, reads EPEVTQTPSHQVTQMGQEVILRCVPISNHLYFYWYRQILGQKVEFLVSFYNNEISEKSEIFDDQFSVERPDGSNFTLKIRSTKLEDSAMYFCASGESGDPYNEQFFGPGTRLTVL.

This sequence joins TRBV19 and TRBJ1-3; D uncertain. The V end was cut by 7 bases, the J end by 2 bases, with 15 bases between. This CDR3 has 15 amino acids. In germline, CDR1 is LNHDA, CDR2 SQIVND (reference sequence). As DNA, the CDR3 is TGTGCCAGTACCCTGGATGAGGCAGCTGGAAACACCATATATTTT. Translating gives CASTLDEAAGNTIYF.

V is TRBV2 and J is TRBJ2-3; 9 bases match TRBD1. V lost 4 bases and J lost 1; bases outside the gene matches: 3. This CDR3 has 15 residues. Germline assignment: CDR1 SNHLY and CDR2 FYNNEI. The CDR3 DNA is TGTGCCAGCAGTGGGGGACAGGGAGGCACAGATACGCAGTATTTT. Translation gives CASSGGQGGTDTQYF.

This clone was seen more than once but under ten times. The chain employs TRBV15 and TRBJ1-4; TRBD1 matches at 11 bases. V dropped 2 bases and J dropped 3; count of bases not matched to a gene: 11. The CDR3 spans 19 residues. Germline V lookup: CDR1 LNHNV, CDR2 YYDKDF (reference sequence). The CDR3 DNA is TGTGCCACCAGCAGACCCCTATCCGGGACAGGGGGGTCTAATGAAAAACTGTTTTTT. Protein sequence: CATSRPLSGTGGSNEKLFF.

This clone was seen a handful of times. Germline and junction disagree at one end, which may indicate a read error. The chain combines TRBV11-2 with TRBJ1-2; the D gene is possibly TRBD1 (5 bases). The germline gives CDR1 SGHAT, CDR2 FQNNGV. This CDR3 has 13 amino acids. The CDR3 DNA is TGTGCCAGCAGCTTAGGGCAGGATTGGGGCTTGGACTTC. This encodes CASSLGQDWGLDF.

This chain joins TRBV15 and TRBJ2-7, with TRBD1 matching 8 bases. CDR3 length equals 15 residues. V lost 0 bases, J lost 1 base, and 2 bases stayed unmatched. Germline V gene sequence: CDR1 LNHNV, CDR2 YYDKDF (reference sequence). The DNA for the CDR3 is TGTGCCACCAGCAGAGAGACAGGGGAATCCTACGAGCAGTACTTC. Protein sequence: CATSRETGESYEQYF.

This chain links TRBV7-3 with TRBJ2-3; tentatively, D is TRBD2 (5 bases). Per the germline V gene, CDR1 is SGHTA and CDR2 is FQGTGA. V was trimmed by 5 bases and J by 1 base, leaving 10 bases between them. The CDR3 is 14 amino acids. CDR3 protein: CASSSGSRTDTQYF. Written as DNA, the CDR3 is TGTGCCAGCAGCAGCGGTTCTCGCACAGATACGCAGTATTTT.

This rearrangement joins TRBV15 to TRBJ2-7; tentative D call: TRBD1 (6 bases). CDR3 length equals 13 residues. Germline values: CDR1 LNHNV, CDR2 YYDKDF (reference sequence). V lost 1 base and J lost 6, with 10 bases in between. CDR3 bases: TGTGCCACCAGCAGAGGGACAGTCCCCGAGCAGTACTTC. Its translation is CATSRGTVPEQYF.

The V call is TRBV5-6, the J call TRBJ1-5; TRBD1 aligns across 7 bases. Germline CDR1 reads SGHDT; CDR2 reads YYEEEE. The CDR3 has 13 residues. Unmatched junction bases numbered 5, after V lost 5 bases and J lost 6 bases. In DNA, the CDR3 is TGTGCCAGCAGGGGCCAGGGGGGTCAGCCCCAGCATTTT. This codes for CASRGQGGQPQHF.

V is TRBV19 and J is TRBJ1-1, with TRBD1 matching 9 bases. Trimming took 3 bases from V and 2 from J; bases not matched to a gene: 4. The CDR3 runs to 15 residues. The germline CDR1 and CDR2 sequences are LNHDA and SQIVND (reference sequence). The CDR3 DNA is TGTGCCAGTAGTATCACAGGGGGCGTCAACACTGAAGCTTTCTTT. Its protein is CASSITGGVNTEAFF.

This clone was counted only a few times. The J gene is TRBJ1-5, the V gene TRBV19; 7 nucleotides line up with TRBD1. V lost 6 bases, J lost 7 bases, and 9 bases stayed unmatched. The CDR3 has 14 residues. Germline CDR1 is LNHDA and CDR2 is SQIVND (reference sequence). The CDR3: CASRKEGASQPQHF. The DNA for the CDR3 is TGTGCCAGTAGGAAGGAGGGGGCGAGCCAGCCCCAGCATTTT.